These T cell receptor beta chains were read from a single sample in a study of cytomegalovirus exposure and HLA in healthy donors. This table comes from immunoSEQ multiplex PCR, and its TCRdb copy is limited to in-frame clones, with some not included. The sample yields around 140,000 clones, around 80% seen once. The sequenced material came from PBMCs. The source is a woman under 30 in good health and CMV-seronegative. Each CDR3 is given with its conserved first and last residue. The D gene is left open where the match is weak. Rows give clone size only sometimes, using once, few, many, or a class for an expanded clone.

cdr3_nt: TGCGCCAGCAGCCTGGGACTAGCGGGGGTCACCGGGGAGCTGTTTTTT; cdr3_aa: CASSLGLAGVTGELFF; clone_size: NA; j_call: TRBJ2-2; cdr3_length: 16; d_call: TRBD2; v_call: TRBV4-1
cdr3_nt: TGTGCCAGCATTGATTGGCTGACAAACTATGGCTACACCTTC; cdr3_aa: CASIDWLTNYGYTF; clone_size: NA; j_call: TRBJ1-2; cdr3_length: 14; d_call: NA; v_call: TRBV2
cdr3_nt: TGTGCCAGCAGCCCTATTCCTGGGCAGTCCACTGAAGCTTTCTTT; cdr3_aa: CASSPIPGQSTEAFF; clone_size: many; j_call: TRBJ1-1; cdr3_length: 15; d_call: NA; v_call: TRBV14
cdr3_nt: TGTGCCTGGAGTCCCATCAGGACTAGCAAAAGCACAGATACGCAGTATTTT; cdr3_aa: CAWSPIRTSKSTDTQYF; clone_size: NA; j_call: TRBJ2-3; cdr3_length: 17; d_call: TRBD2; v_call: TRBV30
cdr3_nt: TGTGCCAGCAGCCAAGTTCGGCTAGCGGGGCACACAGATACGCAGTATTTT; cdr3_aa: CASSQVRLAGHTDTQYF; clone_size: NA; j_call: TRBJ2-3; cdr3_length: 17; d_call: TRBD2; v_call: TRBV14
cdr3_nt: TGTGCTAGTGGTTTAGAGCAGGGGTTTATCCAAGAGACCCAGTACTTC; cdr3_aa: CASGLEQGFIQETQYF; clone_size: NA; j_call: TRBJ2-5; cdr3_length: 16; d_call: NA; v_call: TRBV12-5
cdr3_nt: TGTGCCAGCAGAATACAGGGGCACACTGAAGCTTTCTTT; cdr3_aa: CASRIQGHTEAFF; clone_size: NA; j_call: TRBJ1-1; cdr3_length: 13; d_call: TRBD1; v_call: TRBV5-4
cdr3_nt: TGTGCCAGCAGCTCGGGAGGTCACACTGAAGCTTTCTTT; cdr3_aa: CASSSGGHTEAFF; clone_size: NA; j_call: TRBJ1-1; cdr3_length: 13; d_call: NA; v_call: TRBV6-5
cdr3_nt: TGTGCCAGCAGAGGAATGGACAAGCCCTACGAGCAGTACTTC; cdr3_aa: CASRGMDKPYEQYF; clone_size: NA; j_call: TRBJ2-7; cdr3_length: 14; d_call: NA; v_call: TRBV27
cdr3_nt: TGCGCCAGCAGTGAGTCGACTAGCCAGTCACAGGATACGCAGTATTTT; cdr3_aa: CASSESTSQSQDTQYF; clone_size: NA; j_call: TRBJ2-3; cdr3_length: 16; d_call: TRBD2; v_call: TRBV10-2
cdr3_nt: TGCAGCGTCCTACCGGGACTCGTATACAATGAGCAGTTCTTC; cdr3_aa: CSVLPGLVYNEQFF; clone_size: NA; j_call: TRBJ2-1; cdr3_length: 14; d_call: NA; v_call: TRBV29-1
cdr3_nt: TGTGCCTGGAGTGTTAGCTACGAGCAGTACTTC; cdr3_aa: CAWSVSYEQYF; clone_size: once; j_call: TRBJ2-7; cdr3_length: 11; d_call: NA; v_call: TRBV30
cdr3_nt: TGCGCCAGCAGCGCGGACAGGGGTTACGAGCAGTACTTC; cdr3_aa: CASSADRGYEQYF; clone_size: few; j_call: TRBJ2-7; cdr3_length: 13; d_call: TRBD1; v_call: TRBV5-1
cdr3_nt: TGTGCCAGCTCCCCGGATGGACTAGCGGGCTACGAGCAGTACTTC; cdr3_aa: CASSPDGLAGYEQYF; clone_size: NA; j_call: TRBJ2-7; cdr3_length: 15; d_call: TRBD2; v_call: TRBV7-9
cdr3_nt: TGTGCCAGCAGCTTAGGGGACAGGGAAAACTATGGCTACACCTTC; cdr3_aa: CASSLGDRENYGYTF; clone_size: NA; j_call: TRBJ1-2; cdr3_length: 15; d_call: TRBD1; v_call: TRBV7-9
cdr3_nt: TGCAGCGTTAGACAAATGGGTCAGCCCCAGCATTTT; cdr3_aa: CSVRQMGQPQHF; clone_size: NA; j_call: TRBJ1-5; cdr3_length: 12; d_call: NA; v_call: TRBV29-1
cdr3_nt: TGTGCCGGGGGTTGGGGGACAGGGTCGGACAATGAGCAGTTCTTC; cdr3_aa: CAGGWGTGSDNEQFF; clone_size: NA; j_call: TRBJ2-1; cdr3_length: 15; d_call: TRBD1; v_call: TRBV11-2
cdr3_nt: TGTGCCAGCAGCTTGGCCGGGGGGGATGAAGCTTTCTTT; cdr3_aa: CASSLAGGDEAFF; clone_size: NA; j_call: TRBJ1-1; cdr3_length: 13; d_call: NA; v_call: TRBV5-4
cdr3_nt: TGTGCCAGTAGTAGGGGACTAGCGGGACAGGAGCAGTTCTTC; cdr3_aa: CASSRGLAGQEQFF; clone_size: NA; j_call: TRBJ2-1; cdr3_length: 14; d_call: TRBD2; v_call: TRBV19
cdr3_nt: TGCGCCAGCAGCTTGGGGGTTACAGGGTACAATGAGCAGTTCTTC; cdr3_aa: CASSLGVTGYNEQFF; clone_size: NA; j_call: TRBJ2-1; cdr3_length: 15; d_call: NA; v_call: TRBV5-1
cdr3_nt: TGTGCCAGTAGTATTTGGTCCGGGACAGAAAATAACTATGGCTACACCTTC; cdr3_aa: CASSIWSGTENNYGYTF; clone_size: NA; j_call: TRBJ1-2; cdr3_length: 17; d_call: TRBD1; v_call: TRBV19
cdr3_nt: TGTGCCATCAGTTTAACAGGGGACACTGAAGCTTTCTTT; cdr3_aa: CAISLTGDTEAFF; clone_size: few; j_call: TRBJ1-1; cdr3_length: 13; d_call: TRBD1; v_call: TRBV10-3
cdr3_nt: TGCAGCGTTGTTGGACAGGGGATTCAAGAGACCCAGTACTTC; cdr3_aa: CSVVGQGIQETQYF; clone_size: once; j_call: TRBJ2-5; cdr3_length: 14; d_call: TRBD1; v_call: TRBV29-1
cdr3_nt: TGTGCCAGCAGCTCAGTCCGGGACAGGGGGCCCCGGGAGCAGTACTTC; cdr3_aa: CASSSVRDRGPREQYF; clone_size: NA; j_call: TRBJ2-7; cdr3_length: 16; d_call: TRBD1; v_call: TRBV11-2
cdr3_nt: TGTGCCAGCAGGGGGACAGTCGCATTTAATGAAAAACTGTTTTTT; cdr3_aa: CASRGTVAFNEKLFF; clone_size: few; j_call: TRBJ1-4; cdr3_length: 15; d_call: TRBD1; v_call: TRBV2
cdr3_nt: TGCGCCAGCAGCTTGGCTGGCGGGCCATCTTTAAGCACAGATACGCAGTATTTT; cdr3_aa: CASSLAGGPSLSTDTQYF; clone_size: NA; j_call: TRBJ2-3; cdr3_length: 18; d_call: NA; v_call: TRBV5-1
cdr3_nt: TGTGCCAGCAAGGCCGAGGGAAATCAGCCCCAGCATTTT; cdr3_aa: CASKAEGNQPQHF; clone_size: NA; j_call: TRBJ1-5; cdr3_length: 13; d_call: NA; v_call: TRBV2
cdr3_nt: TGTGCCAGCAGAGGGGGCACTGAAGCTTTCTTT; cdr3_aa: CASRGGTEAFF; clone_size: NA; j_call: TRBJ1-1; cdr3_length: 11; d_call: NA; v_call: TRBV6-5
cdr3_nt: TGTGCCTGGAGTGCTCAACAGATCAATCAGCCCCAGCATTTT; cdr3_aa: CAWSAQQINQPQHF; clone_size: NA; j_call: TRBJ1-5; cdr3_length: 14; d_call: NA; v_call: TRBV30
cdr3_nt: TGTGCCAGCCGGGGACAGGGGACCTACGAGCAGTACTTC; cdr3_aa: CASRGQGTYEQYF; clone_size: NA; j_call: TRBJ2-7; cdr3_length: 13; d_call: TRBD1; v_call: TRBV5-6
cdr3_nt: TGTGCCAGCAGTGAAGCGTGGCCGCCGCTTAATCAGCCCCAGCATTTT; cdr3_aa: CASSEAWPPLNQPQHF; clone_size: NA; j_call: TRBJ1-5; cdr3_length: 16; d_call: NA; v_call: TRBV6-1
cdr3_nt: TGTGCCAGCAGCGTAGACGAACTTTCGGTCGAGCAGTACTTC; cdr3_aa: CASSVDELSVEQYF; clone_size: few; j_call: TRBJ2-7; cdr3_length: 14; d_call: NA; v_call: TRBV9
cdr3_nt: TGTGCCAGCAGTTTTGGACAGGCGAACACTGAAGCTTTCTTT; cdr3_aa: CASSFGQANTEAFF; clone_size: NA; j_call: TRBJ1-1; cdr3_length: 14; d_call: TRBD1; v_call: TRBV6-5
cdr3_nt: TGTGCCAGCAGTGTAGAAACAGGAGCCTACGAGCAGTACTTC; cdr3_aa: CASSVETGAYEQYF; clone_size: NA; j_call: TRBJ2-7; cdr3_length: 14; d_call: NA; v_call: TRBV2
cdr3_nt: TGTGCCAGCTCACCACCGGGGAGGGGGGGCACTGAAGCTTTCTTT; cdr3_aa: CASSPPGRGGTEAFF; clone_size: NA; j_call: TRBJ1-1; cdr3_length: 15; d_call: NA; v_call: TRBV18
cdr3_nt: TGTGCCAGCAGCTACGACGTAGGGGCTACCGACTCTAACTATGGCTACACCTTC; cdr3_aa: CASSYDVGATDSNYGYTF; clone_size: NA; j_call: TRBJ1-2; cdr3_length: 18; d_call: NA; v_call: TRBV11-2
cdr3_nt: TGCGCCAGCAGCTTGGGCCAGGAAGATACGCAGTATTTT; cdr3_aa: CASSLGQEDTQYF; clone_size: NA; j_call: TRBJ2-3; cdr3_length: 13; d_call: NA; v_call: TRBV5-1
cdr3_nt: TGTGCCAGCAGTGTTGGAGTCACCCAGCCCCAGCATTTT; cdr3_aa: CASSVGVTQPQHF; clone_size: NA; j_call: TRBJ1-5; cdr3_length: 13; d_call: NA; v_call: TRBV6-1
cdr3_nt: TGCGCCAGCAGCCAGACCAGGGTAGGGTCCTACGAGCAGTACTTC; cdr3_aa: CASSQTRVGSYEQYF; clone_size: NA; j_call: TRBJ2-7; cdr3_length: 15; d_call: NA; v_call: TRBV4-1
cdr3_nt: TGTGCCAGCAGCTTGGAGCTAGCGGGAGTGAATGAGCAGTTCTTC; cdr3_aa: CASSLELAGVNEQFF; clone_size: NA; j_call: TRBJ2-1; cdr3_length: 15; d_call: TRBD2; v_call: TRBV5-4
cdr3_nt: TGTGCCAGCAGTGAACGCGGGGGCTCGGACTATGGCTACACCTTC; cdr3_aa: CASSERGGSDYGYTF; clone_size: NA; j_call: TRBJ1-2; cdr3_length: 15; d_call: NA; v_call: TRBV25-1
cdr3_nt: TGTGCCAGCAGCCCGGGGTATGAGCAGTTCTTC; cdr3_aa: CASSPGYEQFF; clone_size: NA; j_call: TRBJ2-1; cdr3_length: 11; d_call: NA; v_call: TRBV7-9
cdr3_nt: TGTGCCAGCAGTTTTTCAGGGTATAACCAGCCCCAGCATTTT; cdr3_aa: CASSFSGYNQPQHF; clone_size: NA; j_call: TRBJ1-5; cdr3_length: 14; d_call: NA; v_call: TRBV27
cdr3_nt: TGTGCAAGTCGCTTAGCCGGGATGACCGTACCCACAGATACGCAGTATTTT; cdr3_aa: CASRLAGMTVPTDTQYF; clone_size: once; j_call: TRBJ2-3; cdr3_length: 17; d_call: NA; v_call: TRBV12-2
cdr3_nt: TGTGCCTGGACTCCGGGTCCCGGGGAGCTGTTTTTT; cdr3_aa: CAWTPGPGELFF; clone_size: NA; j_call: TRBJ2-2; cdr3_length: 12; d_call: NA; v_call: TRBV30
cdr3_nt: TGCAGCGTTGAACTAGCGGGAGTTCACGGCCGCGAGCAGTACTTC; cdr3_aa: CSVELAGVHGREQYF; clone_size: NA; j_call: TRBJ2-7; cdr3_length: 15; d_call: TRBD2; v_call: TRBV29-1
cdr3_nt: TGTGCCAGCAGCTTAACAGGCGGCTCTGGAAACACCATATATTTT; cdr3_aa: CASSLTGGSGNTIYF; clone_size: NA; j_call: TRBJ1-3; cdr3_length: 15; d_call: NA; v_call: TRBV7-2
cdr3_nt: TGTGCCAGTGCGGCTCTGACTAGCGGGAGAGTTAATGAGCAGTTCTTC; cdr3_aa: CASAALTSGRVNEQFF; clone_size: NA; j_call: TRBJ2-1; cdr3_length: 16; d_call: TRBD2; v_call: TRBV19
cdr3_nt: TGCGCCAGCAGCTTCAATCAAGAGACCCAGTACTTC; cdr3_aa: CASSFNQETQYF; clone_size: NA; j_call: TRBJ2-5; cdr3_length: 12; d_call: NA; v_call: TRBV5-1
cdr3_nt: TGTGCCAGCAGCTTGGGAGGGACAGCTTTCAACACTGAAGCTTTCTTT; cdr3_aa: CASSLGGTAFNTEAFF; clone_size: NA; j_call: TRBJ1-1; cdr3_length: 16; d_call: TRBD1; v_call: TRBV5-4